This TCR beta chain is drawn from a study of cytomegalovirus exposure and HLA in healthy donors. Study at large: A preliminary data release comprised 80 million to 95 million unique TCRs obtained from HLA-typed donors. Broader study findings: The records held CMV serostatus as the only immune exposure information. The number of N-insertions in an Asian-associated ancestry cluster was reportedly below the roughly 700-donor mean in a later analysis.

Trimming pared 7 bases from V and 7 bases from J, leaving 19 bases between. Germline values: CDR1 MNHEY, CDR2 SMNVEV (reference sequence). The CDR3 has 15 amino acids. PCR employed 60 Vbeta and 13 Jbeta primers. Assay used: immunoSEQ multiplex PCR; TCRdb lists only in-frame clones, some missing. This sample carries 200,000 to 250,000 clones, with 1.1% going to the ten biggest clones. Concerning this clone: Its target is not known.

Donors sampled were nominally healthy, though unrecorded immune exposures were likely. Sequenced input: PBMCs. This receptor was taken from a girl aged 2 to 9 in good health and CMV-seropositive. The chain joins TRBV27 to TRBJ1-4; D possibly corresponds to TRBD1 (5 bases). CDR3 protein: CASKRKPTGVEKLFF. DNA for the CDR3: TGTGCCAGCAAAAGAAAGCCGACGGGGGTTGAAAAACTGTTTTTT.